The source of this TCR beta chain is a study of Ad26.COV2.S vaccination and SARS-CoV-2 variants. Overall study context: The authors gave Ad26.COV2.S intramuscularly, either once or twice 56 days apart. Broader study findings: In vaccinated individuals, spike-specific CD8+ and CD4+ T cell responses reportedly displayed substantial breadth.

The treatment denotes: 15 to 20 received Ad26.COV2.S at low or high dose, single or two shots; about 5 received placebo; per-sample allocation not given. The study sampled participants on day 63 after the first vaccine or placebo injection. Between the trimmed V and J ends, which lost 2 bases and 0 bases, there was a span of 7 bases. Germline-derived CDR1 and CDR2 are SGHVS and FQNEAQ. The CDR3 is 14 amino acids. About this clone itself: Antigen unknown.

TCRdb's copy holds only in-frame clones and misses some; the assay was immunoSEQ multiplex PCR. The table shows some 340,000 clones, with 70% to 90% occurring only once. V is TRBV7-8 and J is TRBJ1-1; D gene ambiguous. The clonotype originates from a person between 18 and 59 years old who received the Ad26.COV2.S COVID-19 vaccine or a placebo. Here the sequenced sample was peripheral blood, taken in a trial of Ad26.COV2.S vaccine versus placebo. DNA for the CDR3: TGTGCCAGCAGCTTACGGGAGGTGAACACTGAAGCTTTCTTT. Protein: CASSLREVNTEAFF. Combining the CDR3 with reference TRBV7-8 and TRBJ1-1 gives the whole variable domain GAGVSQSPRYKVAKRGQDVALRCDPISGHVSLFWYQQALGQGPEFLTYFQNEAQLDKSGLPSDRFFAERPEGSVSTLKIQRTQQEDSAVYLCASSLREVNTEAFFGQGTRLTVV.